The rows below give T cell receptor beta chains drawn from one sample of a study of blood T cell repertoires in COVID-19. Only in-frame clones appear in the TCRdb table, and some are missing; sequencing was by immunoSEQ multiplex PCR. The table has 150,000 to 180,000 clones, around four fifths seen once. The sample taken for sequencing was PBMCs or T cells enriched from blood (not recorded which). These receptors all come from a man aged 45-60 years who had recovered from COVID-19. The CDR3 runs from the conserved cysteine through the conserved F or W. A D gene is named only where the DNA matches it firmly. Expanded clones are given a class, and other clones once, few, many or no size at all.

J: TRBJ1-2; D: NA; size: NA; V: TRBV12-3/TRBV12-4; CDR3: CASSLTDNYGYTF; DNA: TGTGCCAGCAGCCTGACAGATAACTATGGCTACACCTTC
J: TRBJ1-1; D: NA; size: few; V: TRBV19; CDR3: CASSISLMNTEAFF; DNA: TGTGCCAGTAGTATCTCACTTATGAACACTGAAGCTTTCTTT
J: TRBJ2-3; D: TRBD1; size: NA; V: TRBV27; CDR3: CASSPRDRGNTDTQYF; DNA: TGTGCCAGCAGTCCCCGGGACAGGGGGAACACAGATACGCAGTATTTT
J: TRBJ2-5; D: NA; size: NA; V: TRBV7-6; CDR3: CASSLALLASETQYF; DNA: TGTGCCAGCAGCTTAGCCTTACTAGCTTCAGAGACCCAGTACTTC
J: TRBJ1-2; D: TRBD1; size: NA; V: TRBV7-9; CDR3: CASSLALGGDYGYTF; DNA: TGTGCCAGCAGCTTAGCTCTAGGGGGCGACTATGGCTACACCTTC
J: TRBJ1-2; D: NA; size: few; V: TRBV7-9; CDR3: CASSSTVYGYTF; DNA: TGTGCCAGCAGCTCGACAGTCTATGGCTACACCTTC
J: TRBJ2-6; D: TRBD1; size: NA; V: TRBV7-3; CDR3: CASSPRDRGSSGANVLTF; DNA: TGTGCCAGCAGCCCGAGGGACAGGGGGAGCTCTGGGGCCAACGTCCTGACTTTC
J: TRBJ1-2; D: TRBD1; size: once; V: TRBV6-5; CDR3: CAGRDRGYYGYTF; DNA: TGTGCCGGCCGGGACAGGGGATACTATGGCTACACCTTC
J: TRBJ1-6; D: NA; size: NA; V: TRBV7-2; CDR3: CASSLYGGGRSYNSPLHF; DNA: TGTGCCAGCAGCTTATACGGGGGAGGAAGGTCCTATAATTCACCCCTCCACTTT
J: TRBJ1-1; D: NA; size: NA; V: TRBV7-9; CDR3: CASSREMNTEAFF; DNA: TGTGCCAGCAGCCGGGAAATGAACACTGAAGCTTTCTTT
J: TRBJ1-1; D: NA; size: NA; V: TRBV4-3; CDR3: CASSQGQTLNTEAFF; DNA: TGCGCCAGCAGCCAGGGGCAGACCCTAAACACTGAAGCTTTCTTT
J: TRBJ2-2; D: TRBD1; size: NA; V: TRBV18; CDR3: CASSPQNRGPTKNTGELFF; DNA: TGTGCCAGCTCACCACAAAACAGGGGCCCTACTAAGAACACCGGGGAGCTGTTTTTT
J: TRBJ1-6; D: TRBD1; size: NA; V: TRBV6-2/TRBV6-3; CDR3: CASSYAASHGTDNSPLHF; DNA: TGTGCCAGCAGTTACGCGGCCTCTCACGGGACAGATAATTCACCCCTCCACTTT
J: TRBJ1-1; D: NA; size: NA; V: TRBV14; CDR3: CASSQGGALNTEAFF; DNA: TGTGCCAGCAGCCAAGGCGGGGCCTTGAACACTGAAGCTTTCTTT
J: TRBJ1-1; D: NA; size: NA; V: TRBV25-1; CDR3: CASTRSDSAHTEAFF; DNA: TGTGCCAGCACTCGGTCGGACAGTGCCCACACTGAAGCTTTCTTT
J: TRBJ2-2; D: TRBD2; size: NA; V: TRBV9; CDR3: CASSVGLAGGLSTGELFF; DNA: TGTGCCAGCAGCGTAGGGTTAGCGGGGGGCCTGTCGACCGGGGAGCTGTTTTTT
J: TRBJ1-3; D: TRBD1; size: NA; V: TRBV18; CDR3: CASSTGHSGNTIYF; DNA: TGTGCCAGCTCGACAGGGCACTCTGGAAACACCATATATTTT